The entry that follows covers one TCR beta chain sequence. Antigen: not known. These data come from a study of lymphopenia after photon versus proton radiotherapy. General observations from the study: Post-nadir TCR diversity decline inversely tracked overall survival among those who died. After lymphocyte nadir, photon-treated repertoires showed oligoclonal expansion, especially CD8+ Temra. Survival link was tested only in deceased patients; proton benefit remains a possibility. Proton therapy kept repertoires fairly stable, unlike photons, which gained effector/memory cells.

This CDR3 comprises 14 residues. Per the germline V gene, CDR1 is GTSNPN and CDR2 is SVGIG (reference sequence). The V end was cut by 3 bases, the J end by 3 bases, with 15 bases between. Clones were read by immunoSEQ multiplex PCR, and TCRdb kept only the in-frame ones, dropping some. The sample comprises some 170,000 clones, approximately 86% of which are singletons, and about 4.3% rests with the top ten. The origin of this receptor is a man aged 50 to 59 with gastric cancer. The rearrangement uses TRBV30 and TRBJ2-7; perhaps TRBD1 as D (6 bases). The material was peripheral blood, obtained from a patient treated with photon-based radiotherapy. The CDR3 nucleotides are TGTGCCTGGAGACCCGGGGACACATACTACGAGCAGTACTTC. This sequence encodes CAWRPGDTYYEQYF.